In this sample, the clone carrying this T cell receptor beta chain turned up a few times. As yet, its antigen is unknown. TCRdb re-called the reads through MiXCR, storing one row per CDR3 protein. The table includes approximately 30,000 distinct CDR3 sequences, 15% to 20% detected once. The CDR3 is 16 amino acids. Germline CDR1 SGHAT, CDR2 FQNNGV. V trimming: 1 base; J trimming: 7 bases; junction bases outside the gene matches: 11. These data belong to a study of T cell repertoires in cytomegalovirus infection. Study-wide context: HLA-B-restricted CMV epitopes that are well studied were used alongside recently identified HLA-C-restricted ones. Study results and limitations: It was HLA-C-restricted CMV-specific TCR beta clonotypes that dominated the response ex vivo. Identification of carriers of CMV plus the relevant HLA was achieved through cumulative public TCR beta family frequency.

J is TRBJ1-2 and V is TRBV11-2, with TRBD1 matching 8 bases. The sequenced sample was CD8+ T cells from cultured PBMCs, obtained from culture after CMV antigen stimulation. This clonotype was obtained from a human donor in good health (CMV status not recorded). Some clones in this sample may be carry-over from other donors' samples. The CDR3 region is CASSLGSGTGRPGYTF. The CDR3 region has the DNA TGTGCCAGCAGCTTAGGGTCCGGGACAGGAAGGCCTGGCTACACCTTC. Together with reference TRBV11-2 and TRBJ1-2, the CDR3 gives the full variable domain: EAGVAQSPRYKIIEKRQSVAFWCNPISGHATLYWYQQILGQGPKLLIQFQNNGVVDDSQLPKDRFSAERLKGVDSTLKIQPAKLEDSAVYLCASSLGSGTGRPGYTFGSGTRLTVV.